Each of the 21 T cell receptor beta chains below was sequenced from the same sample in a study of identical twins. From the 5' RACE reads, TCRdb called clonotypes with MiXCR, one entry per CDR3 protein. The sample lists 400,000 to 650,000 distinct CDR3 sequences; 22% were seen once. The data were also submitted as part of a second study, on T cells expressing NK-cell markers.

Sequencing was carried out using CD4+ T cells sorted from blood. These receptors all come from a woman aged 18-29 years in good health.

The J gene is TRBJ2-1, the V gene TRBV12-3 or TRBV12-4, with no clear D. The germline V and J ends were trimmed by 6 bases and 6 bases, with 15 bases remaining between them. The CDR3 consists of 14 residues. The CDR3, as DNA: TGTGCCAGCAGGCCCCAGGCTGGAAGCAATGAGCAGTTCTTC. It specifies CASRPQAGSNEQFF.

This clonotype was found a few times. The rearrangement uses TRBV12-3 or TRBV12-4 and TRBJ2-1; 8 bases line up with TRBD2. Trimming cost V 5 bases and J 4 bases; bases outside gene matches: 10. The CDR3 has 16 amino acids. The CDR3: CASSRGGRFLYNEQFF. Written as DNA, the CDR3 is TGTGCCAGCAGTAGGGGCGGGAGGTTTCTGTACAATGAGCAGTTCTTC.

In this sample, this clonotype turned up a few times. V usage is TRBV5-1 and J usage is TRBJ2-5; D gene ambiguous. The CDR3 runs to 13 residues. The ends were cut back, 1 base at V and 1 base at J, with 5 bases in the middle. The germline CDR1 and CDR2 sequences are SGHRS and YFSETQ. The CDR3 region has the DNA TGCGCCAGCAGCTTGTTATCCCAAGAGACCCAGTACTTC. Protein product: CASSLLSQETQYF.

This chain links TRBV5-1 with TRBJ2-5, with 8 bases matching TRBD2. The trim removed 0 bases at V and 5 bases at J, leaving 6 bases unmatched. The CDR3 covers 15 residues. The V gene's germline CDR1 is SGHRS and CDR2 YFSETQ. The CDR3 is CASSLDGGDGETQYF. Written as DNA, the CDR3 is TGCGCCAGCAGCTTGGACGGGGGGGACGGCGAGACCCAGTACTTC.

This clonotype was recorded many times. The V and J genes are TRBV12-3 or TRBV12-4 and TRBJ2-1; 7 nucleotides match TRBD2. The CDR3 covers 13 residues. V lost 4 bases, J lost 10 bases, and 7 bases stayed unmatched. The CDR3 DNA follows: TGTGCCAGCAGTTCCCGGACTAGTGGCGAGCAGTTCTTC. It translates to CASSSRTSGEQFF.

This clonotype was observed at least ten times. Written as DNA, the CDR3 is TGTGCCAGCAGTCATAGACGGGAGAGCTCCTACAATGAGCAGTTCTTC. This codes for CASSHRRESSYNEQFF. This chain joins TRBV7-2 and TRBJ2-1; weak D call: TRBD2 (6 bases). The germline V gene encodes CDR1 SGHTA and CDR2 FQGNSA. CDR3 length equals 16 residues. Trimming left V 6 bases short and J 0 bases short, with 15 bases between.

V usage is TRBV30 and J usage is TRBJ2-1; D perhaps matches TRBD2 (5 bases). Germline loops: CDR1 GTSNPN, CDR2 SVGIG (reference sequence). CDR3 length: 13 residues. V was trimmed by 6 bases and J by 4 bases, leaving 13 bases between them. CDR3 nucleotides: TGTGCCTGTGACTACGGAATTTACAATGAGCAGTTCTTC. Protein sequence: CACDYGIYNEQFF. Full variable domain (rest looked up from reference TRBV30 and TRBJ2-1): SQTIHQWPATLVQPVGSPLSLECTVEGTSNPNLYWYRQAAGRGLQLLFYSVGIGQISSEVPQNLSASRPQDRQFILSSKKLLLSDSGFYLCACDYGIYNEQFFGPGTRLTVL.

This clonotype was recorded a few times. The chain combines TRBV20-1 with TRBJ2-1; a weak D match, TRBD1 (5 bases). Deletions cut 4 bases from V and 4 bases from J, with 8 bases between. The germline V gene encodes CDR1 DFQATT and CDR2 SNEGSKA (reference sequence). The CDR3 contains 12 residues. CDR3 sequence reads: CSATKGYNEQFF. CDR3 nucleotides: TGCAGTGCTACCAAGGGGTACAATGAGCAGTTCTTC.

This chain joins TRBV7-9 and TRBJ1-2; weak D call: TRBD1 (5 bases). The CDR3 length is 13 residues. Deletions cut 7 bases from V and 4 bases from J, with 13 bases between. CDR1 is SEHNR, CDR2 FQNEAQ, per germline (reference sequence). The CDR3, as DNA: TGTGCCAGCAACCCGGGACGCTTCTATGGCTACACCTTC. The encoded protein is CASNPGRFYGYTF. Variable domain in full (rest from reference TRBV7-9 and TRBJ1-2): DTGVSQNPRHKITKRGQNVTFRCDPISEHNRLYWYRQTLGQGPEFLTYFQNEAQLEKSRLLSDRFSAERPKGSFSTLEIQRTEQGDSAMYLCASNPGRFYGYTFGSGTRLTVV.

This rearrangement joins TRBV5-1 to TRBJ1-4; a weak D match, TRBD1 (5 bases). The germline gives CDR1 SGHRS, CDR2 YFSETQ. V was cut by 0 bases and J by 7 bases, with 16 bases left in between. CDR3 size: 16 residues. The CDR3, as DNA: TGCGCCAGCAGCTTGGCGGGCCCCCTTGGGGGTGAAAAACTGTTTTTT. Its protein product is CASSLAGPLGGEKLFF.

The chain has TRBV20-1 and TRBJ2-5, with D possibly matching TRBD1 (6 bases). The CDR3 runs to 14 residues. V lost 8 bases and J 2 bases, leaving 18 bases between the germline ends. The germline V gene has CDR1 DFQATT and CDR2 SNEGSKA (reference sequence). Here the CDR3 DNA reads TGCAGTTCAAATCGGGACACCTCTCAAGAGACCCAGTACTTC. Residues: CSSNRDTSQETQYF.

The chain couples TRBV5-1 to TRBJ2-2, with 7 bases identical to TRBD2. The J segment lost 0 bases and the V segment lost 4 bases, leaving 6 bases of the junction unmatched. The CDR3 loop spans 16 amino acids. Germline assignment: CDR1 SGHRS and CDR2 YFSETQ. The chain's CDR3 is CASSREASANTGELFF. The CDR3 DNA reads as TGCGCCAGCAGCCGGGAGGCGTCAGCGAACACCGGGGAGCTGTTTTTT.

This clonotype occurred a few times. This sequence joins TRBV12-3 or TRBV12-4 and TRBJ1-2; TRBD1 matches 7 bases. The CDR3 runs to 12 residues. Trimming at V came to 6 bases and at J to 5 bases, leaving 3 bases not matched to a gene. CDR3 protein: CASRDRSYGYTF. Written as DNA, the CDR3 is TGTGCCAGCAGGGACAGGTCTTATGGCTACACCTTC.

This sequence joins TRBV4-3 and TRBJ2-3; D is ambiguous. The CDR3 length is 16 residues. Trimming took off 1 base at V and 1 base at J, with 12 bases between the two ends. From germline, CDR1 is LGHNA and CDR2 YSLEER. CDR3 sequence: CASSQGSRVGTDTQYF. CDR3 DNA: TGCGCCAGCAGCCAAGGGAGTAGAGTGGGCACAGATACGCAGTATTTT.

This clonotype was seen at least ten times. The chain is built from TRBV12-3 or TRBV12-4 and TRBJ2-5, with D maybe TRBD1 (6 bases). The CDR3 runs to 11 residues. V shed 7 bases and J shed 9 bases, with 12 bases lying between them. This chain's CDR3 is CASTSGAAQYF. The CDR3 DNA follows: TGTGCCAGCACCTCAGGGGCGGCCCAGTACTTC.

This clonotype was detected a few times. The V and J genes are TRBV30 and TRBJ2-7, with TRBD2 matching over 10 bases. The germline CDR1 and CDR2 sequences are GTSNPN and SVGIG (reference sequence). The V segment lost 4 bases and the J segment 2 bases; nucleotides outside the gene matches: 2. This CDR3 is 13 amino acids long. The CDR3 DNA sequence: TGTGCCTGGAAACTAGCGGGGACCTACGAGCAGTACTTC. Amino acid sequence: CAWKLAGTYEQYF.

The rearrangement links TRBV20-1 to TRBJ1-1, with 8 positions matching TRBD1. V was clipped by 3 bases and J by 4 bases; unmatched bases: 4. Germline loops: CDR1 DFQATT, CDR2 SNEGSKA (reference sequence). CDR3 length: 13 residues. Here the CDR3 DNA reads TGCAGTGCTAGGGGGACAGGACCCACTGAAGCTTTCTTT. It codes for CSARGTGPTEAFF.

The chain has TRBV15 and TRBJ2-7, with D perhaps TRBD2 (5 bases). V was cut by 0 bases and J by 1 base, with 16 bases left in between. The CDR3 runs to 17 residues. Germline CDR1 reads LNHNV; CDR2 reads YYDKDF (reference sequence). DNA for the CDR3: TGTGCCACCAGCAGAGATCGCGGGTCCCCTAAATCCTACGAGCAGTACTTC. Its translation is CATSRDRGSPKSYEQYF.

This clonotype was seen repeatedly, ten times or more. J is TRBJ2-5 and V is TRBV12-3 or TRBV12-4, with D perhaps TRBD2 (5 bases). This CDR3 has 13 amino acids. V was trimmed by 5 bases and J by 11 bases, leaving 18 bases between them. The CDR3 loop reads CASSLIRGLGQYF. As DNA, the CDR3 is TGTGCCAGCAGTCTTATCAGAGGGCTCGGTCAGTACTTC.

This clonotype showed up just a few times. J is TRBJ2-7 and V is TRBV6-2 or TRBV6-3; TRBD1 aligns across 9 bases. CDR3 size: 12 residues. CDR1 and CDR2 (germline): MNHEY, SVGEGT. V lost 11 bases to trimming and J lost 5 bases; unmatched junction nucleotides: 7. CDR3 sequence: CACRDRVHEQYF. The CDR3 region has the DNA TGTGCCTGCCGGGACAGGGTCCACGAGCAGTACTTC.

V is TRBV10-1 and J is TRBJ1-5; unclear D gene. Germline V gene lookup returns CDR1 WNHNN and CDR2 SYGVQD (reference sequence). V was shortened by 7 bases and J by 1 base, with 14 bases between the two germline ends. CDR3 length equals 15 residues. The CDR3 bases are TGCGCCAGCACCCCTCAGCGTACAAGCAATCAGCCCCAGCATTTT. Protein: CASTPQRTSNQPQHF.